This is a list of T cell receptor beta chains from one sample in a study of OX40 agonist ivuxolimab in advanced cancers. Repertoires were generated with immunoSEQ multiplex PCR, while TCRdb's copy carries only in-frame clones and drops some. Found here are more than 60,000 clones, approximately 90% of them singletons; the top ten hold over 11%. The material sequenced was CD4+ or CD8+ T cells sorted from blood, taken in a trial of the OX40 agonist ivuxolimab. These receptors were obtained from an adult with an advanced solid tumor such as melanoma, head and neck, liver or kidney cancer. Both conserved end residues are part of each CDR3. Each record gives: J gene, D gene, V gene, clone size, CDR3 DNA, CDR3 protein. A D gene is named only where the DNA matches it firmly. Only some rows state a clone size, as once, few, many or a class for expanded clones.

J: TRBJ2-3
D: -
V: TRBV5-1
size: -
DNA: TGCGCCAGCAGCTTGGAGTCCGATACGCAGTATTTT
CDR3: CASSLESDTQYF

J: TRBJ2-1
D: -
V: TRBV2
size: once
DNA: TGTGCCAGCAGTGGCTTCTGTCTTGGTCCTAGTGAGTTTTGTGAGCAGTTCTTC
CDR3: CASSGFCLGPSEFCEQFF

J: TRBJ2-7
D: TRBD1
V: TRBV5-1
size: -
DNA: TGCGCCAGCAGCCCGGCTACAGGGGGTAACGTCTACGAGCAGTACTTC
CDR3: CASSPATGGNVYEQYF

J: TRBJ2-7
D: TRBD1
V: TRBV27
size: once
DNA: TGTGCCAGCAGTTTATCAGGGACAGGGTGGGCCTACGAGCAGTACTTC
CDR3: CASSLSGTGWAYEQYF

J: TRBJ2-7
D: TRBD1
V: TRBV2
size: -
DNA: TGTGCCAGCAGTAACGACAGGGTCTACGAGCAGTACTTC
CDR3: CASSNDRVYEQYF

J: TRBJ1-2
D: -
V: TRBV2
size: -
DNA: TGTGCCGGGACATCTAACTATGGCTACACCTTC
CDR3: CAGTSNYGYTF

J: TRBJ1-6
D: -
V: TRBV19
size: few
DNA: TGTGCCAGTAGTATAGAGACCCAGGGCGGGTCACCCCTCCACTTT
CDR3: CASSIETQGGSPLHF

J: TRBJ2-5
D: -
V: TRBV13
size: once
DNA: TGTGCCAGCAGCGGTTGGCAGGAAGAGACCCAGTACTTC
CDR3: CASSGWQEETQYF

J: TRBJ1-1
D: -
V: TRBV5-6
size: -
DNA: TGTGCCAGCAGCTTGGATTTACCAAGGGGCACTGAAGCTTTCTTT
CDR3: CASSLDLPRGTEAFF

J: TRBJ2-7
D: -
V: TRBV10-1
size: -
DNA: TGCGCCAGCAGTGAGTCTCCTAGCGCTCTGTACGAGCAGTACTTC
CDR3: CASSESPSALYEQYF

J: TRBJ2-1
D: -
V: TRBV2
size: -
DNA: TGTGCCAGCAGTGAGCGGGGACCCTACAATGAGCAGTTCTTC
CDR3: CASSERGPYNEQFF

J: TRBJ2-5
D: -
V: TRBV19
size: -
DNA: TGTGCCAGTAAACGGTGGGGATCCCAAGAGACCCAGTACTTC
CDR3: CASKRWGSQETQYF

J: TRBJ2-4
D: TRBD2
V: TRBV13
size: -
DNA: TGTGCCAGCAGCTCAGGTGTAGCGGGAGCCGGGGACATTCAGTACTTC
CDR3: CASSSGVAGAGDIQYF

J: TRBJ1-1
D: -
V: TRBV7-9
size: few
DNA: TGTGCCAGCAGCTTAGTATCCGGGGTATCTGAAGCTTTCTTT
CDR3: CASSLVSGVSEAFF

J: TRBJ2-7
D: -
V: TRBV7-8
size: -
DNA: TGTGCCAGCAGCTCCGGGTCGGGGGAGTACTTC
CDR3: CASSSGSGEYF

J: TRBJ2-1
D: TRBD2
V: TRBV5-1
size: -
DNA: TGCGCCAACAGTTTTAGCGGGCGGTACAATGAGCAGTTCTTC
CDR3: CANSFSGRYNEQFF

J: TRBJ2-7
D: TRBD1
V: TRBV27
size: -
DNA: TGTGCCAGCAGTGGTGGCGGGACAGGGTACGAGCAGTACTTC
CDR3: CASSGGGTGYEQYF

J: TRBJ1-4
D: -
V: TRBV12-5
size: -
DNA: TGTGCTAGTGGTTTGGTAGGGCGGATAGAAAATGAAAAACTGTTTTTT
CDR3: CASGLVGRIENEKLFF

J: TRBJ2-7
D: -
V: TRBV27
size: -
DNA: TGTGCCAGCAACGACGGACTGTCCTACGAGCAGTACTTC
CDR3: CASNDGLSYEQYF

J: TRBJ2-3
D: TRBD2
V: TRBV27
size: -
DNA: TGTGCCAGCAGTTTCGGACTAGCGGTCTCAGTAAATACGCAGTATTTT
CDR3: CASSFGLAVSVNTQYF

J: TRBJ2-3
D: -
V: TRBV9
size: -
DNA: TGTGCCAGCAGCGTAGTTACCGCAGATACGCAGTATTTT
CDR3: CASSVVTADTQYF

J: TRBJ2-1
D: -
V: TRBV7-9
size: -
DNA: TGTGCCAGCAGTTACAGGGCCGACAATGAGCAGTTCTTC
CDR3: CASSYRADNEQFF

J: TRBJ1-1
D: -
V: TRBV29-1
size: -
DNA: TGCAGCGCCCGAGGGGCGGGGAGCACTGAAGCTTTCTTT
CDR3: CSARGAGSTEAFF

J: TRBJ2-5
D: TRBD2
V: TRBV6-1
size: -
DNA: TGTGCCAGCAGTGAATGGGCTAGGGGACTAGCAAGCCAAGAGACCCAGTACTTC
CDR3: CASSEWARGLASQETQYF

J: TRBJ2-7
D: -
V: TRBV7-9
size: once
DNA: TGTGCCAGCAGCTCTGGACAGACAAGAGGCTACGAGCAGTACTTC
CDR3: CASSSGQTRGYEQYF

J: TRBJ2-7
D: TRBD1
V: TRBV9
size: once
DNA: TGTGCCAGCAGCCCCGGACGAACAGGGGGCCGCGGATACGAGCAGTACTTC
CDR3: CASSPGRTGGRGYEQYF

J: TRBJ2-1
D: -
V: TRBV5-4
size: -
DNA: TGTGCCAGCAGCGCACACATCAGCTCCTACAATGAGCAGTTCTTC
CDR3: CASSAHISSYNEQFF

J: TRBJ2-7
D: -
V: TRBV28
size: once
DNA: TGTGCCAGCAGTCTCGGGACTCCCTACGAGCAGTACTTC
CDR3: CASSLGTPYEQYF

J: TRBJ2-1
D: -
V: TRBV29-1
size: -
DNA: TGCAGCGTTGCGTATGGCGACAATGAGCAGTTCTTC
CDR3: CSVAYGDNEQFF

J: TRBJ1-2
D: -
V: TRBV6-5
size: -
DNA: TGTGCCGCCCGGAGGGCAGACTATGGCTACACCTTC
CDR3: CAARRADYGYTF

J: TRBJ2-3
D: -
V: TRBV7-6
size: -
DNA: TGTGCCAGCAGCCCCACTGTGATGGGCACAGATACGCAGTATTTT
CDR3: CASSPTVMGTDTQYF

J: TRBJ2-7
D: -
V: TRBV14
size: -
DNA: TGTGCCAGCAGCCAAGAGTCCGGGGTACAGTTATATTCTCGATACGAGCAGTACTTC
CDR3: CASSQESGVQLYSRYEQYF

J: TRBJ1-5
D: -
V: TRBV15
size: once
DNA: TGTGCCACCAGCGGGAGACTCATCCTCGGGTATCAGCCCCAGCATTTT
CDR3: CATSGRLILGYQPQHF

J: TRBJ2-1
D: TRBD2
V: TRBV2
size: -
DNA: TGTGCCAGCACTGGGACTAGCGGGGGACGCTACAATGAGCAGTTCTTC
CDR3: CASTGTSGGRYNEQFF

J: TRBJ2-7
D: -
V: TRBV6-5
size: -
DNA: TGTGCCAGCAGTGATTCCTTTAGCTCCTACGAGCAGTACTTC
CDR3: CASSDSFSSYEQYF

J: TRBJ2-7
D: -
V: TRBV11-2
size: -
DNA: TGTGCCAGCACCGCCCATCCGCTTTCCTACGAGCAGTACTTC
CDR3: CASTAHPLSYEQYF

J: TRBJ2-3
D: -
V: TRBV2
size: -
DNA: TGTGCCAGCCAGGGGCGCACAGATACGCAGTATTTT
CDR3: CASQGRTDTQYF

J: TRBJ2-3
D: TRBD1
V: TRBV28
size: -
DNA: TGTGCCAGCAGTTTTCGGTATTCGGGGACAGGGGGAAGCACAGATACGCAGTATTTT
CDR3: CASSFRYSGTGGSTDTQYF

J: TRBJ1-5
D: -
V: TRBV6-6
size: once
DNA: TGTGCCAGCAGGAACCCGTATAGCAATCAGCCCCAGCATTTT
CDR3: CASRNPYSNQPQHF

J: TRBJ2-1
D: -
V: TRBV27
size: -
DNA: TGTGCCAGCAGCGTGGCACTTGTCGGGGTTTACAATGAGCAGTTCTTC
CDR3: CASSVALVGVYNEQFF

J: TRBJ2-1
D: TRBD1
V: TRBV5-1
size: -
DNA: TGCGCCAGCAGCGCCAGGGACAGGGGGCTTTACAATGAGCAGTTCTTC
CDR3: CASSARDRGLYNEQFF

J: TRBJ1-2
D: -
V: TRBV14
size: -
DNA: TGTGCCAGCAGCCTCCAGGGGTACTATGGCTACACCTTC
CDR3: CASSLQGYYGYTF

J: TRBJ1-5
D: -
V: TRBV19
size: -
DNA: TGTGCCAGTAGTATGCTTGGTGTCGGCCAGCCCCAGCATTTT
CDR3: CASSMLGVGQPQHF

J: TRBJ1-2
D: -
V: TRBV5-1
size: -
DNA: TGCGCCAGCAGCTTGTTATCTGAGAACTATGGCTACACCTTC
CDR3: CASSLLSENYGYTF

J: TRBJ1-2
D: -
V: TRBV15
size: -
DNA: TGTGCCACCAGCCCCCGAGGGCCCAGTAAATCAACTAACTATGGCTACACCTTC
CDR3: CATSPRGPSKSTNYGYTF

J: TRBJ1-4
D: -
V: TRBV19
size: -
DNA: TGTGCCAGTCAACAGGGTTGGGAAAAACTGTTTTTT
CDR3: CASQQGWEKLFF

J: TRBJ2-7
D: -
V: TRBV9
size: -
DNA: TGTGCCAGCAGCGTATTGCCAGGCTCCTACGAGCAGTACTTC
CDR3: CASSVLPGSYEQYF

J: TRBJ2-7
D: TRBD2
V: TRBV15
size: -
DNA: TGTGCCACCAGCATCAACCCGCGGGGGGAACCCCAAGCCAACGAGCAGTACTTC
CDR3: CATSINPRGEPQANEQYF

J: TRBJ1-1
D: TRBD1
V: TRBV27
size: -
DNA: TGTGCCACATCCGGGACAGGGATGGCGAACACTGAAGCTTTCTTT
CDR3: CATSGTGMANTEAFF

J: TRBJ1-2
D: TRBD1
V: TRBV9
size: -
DNA: TGTGCCAGCAGCGTAGCCGGGACAGGGTCTGGCTACACCTTC
CDR3: CASSVAGTGSGYTF

J: TRBJ2-7
D: -
V: TRBV5-4
size: -
DNA: TGTGCCAGCAGCTTGGAAGGCAGATACGAGCAGTACTTC
CDR3: CASSLEGRYEQYF

J: TRBJ1-1
D: -
V: TRBV4-1
size: -
DNA: TGCGCCAGCAGCCAAGGAGGTCGGCCTGAAGCTTTCTTT
CDR3: CASSQGGRPEAFF

J: TRBJ2-7
D: -
V: TRBV7-9
size: -
DNA: TGTGCCAGCAGCTTCACACAGGGTTCCTCACTATACGAGCAGTACTTC
CDR3: CASSFTQGSSLYEQYF